These 3 T cell receptor beta chains share one sample of origin, sequenced in a study of blood T cell repertoires in COVID-19. Sequenced by immunoSEQ multiplex PCR; TCRdb stores in-frame clones only, minus some. Of about 200,000 clones detected, about 85% appear once; the ten largest clones hold roughly 20%. Sequenced: peripheral blood. The receptors here all came from a human donor in a cohort sampled during active COVID-19.

This rearrangement joins TRBV19 to TRBJ2-1; 7 bases line up with TRBD2. The CDR3 runs 16 residues. Germline assignment: CDR1 LNHDA and CDR2 SQIVND (reference sequence). J was trimmed by 0 bases and V by 1 base; bases with no gene match: 3. The CDR3 sequence is CASSIGGTISYNEQFF. The CDR3 nucleotides read TGTGCCAGTAGTATAGGGGGGACTATCTCCTACAATGAGCAGTTCTTC.

This rearrangement joins TRBV7-8 to TRBJ2-7; 7 positions agree with TRBD2. V lost 1 base to trimming and J lost 0 bases; unmatched junction nucleotides: 3. Germline V CDR1 and CDR2: SGHVS, FQNEAQ. This CDR3 has 15 residues. The CDR3 nucleotides are TGTGCCAGCAGCTTAGTCGGGAGGCCCTCCTACGAGCAGTACTTC. This codes for CASSLVGRPSYEQYF.

The gene calls are TRBV30 and TRBJ1-2; D unresolved. Germline V gene data show CDR1 as GTSNPN and CDR2 as SVGIG (reference sequence). The V gene lost 0 bases and the J gene lost 2 bases, with 10 bases spanning the gap. The CDR3 totals 14 residues. The CDR3 loop reads CAWSVTARNYGYTF. Here the CDR3 DNA reads TGTGCCTGGAGTGTCACCGCCAGGAACTATGGCTACACCTTC.